The 10 T cell receptor beta chains reported below all come from one sample, sequenced in a study of identifying expanded T cells in peripheral blood. Assay used: immunoSEQ multiplex PCR; TCRdb lists only in-frame clones, some missing. There are tens of thousands of clones in the sample; over 80% occur only once, and 19% lies in the top ten. The sample was blood. All receptors derive from a person between 18 and 70 years old in good health.

J is TRBJ2-3 and V is TRBV27; tentatively, D is TRBD1 or TRBD2 (5 bases each). Trimming removed 8 bases at V and 3 bases at J, with 12 bases between. The CDR3 is made up of 13 amino acids. Germline CDR1 is MNHEY and CDR2 is SMNVEV (reference sequence). CDR3 DNA sequence: TGTGCCAGCCGACGGGGCAGAACAGATACGCAGTATTTT. As protein: CASRRGRTDTQYF.

CDR3 nucleotides: TGTGCCAGCAGCTTGTCCGGCTACGAGCAGTACGTC. It translates to CASSLSGYEQYV. This chain connects TRBV5-5 to TRBJ2-7, with no clear D. The CDR3 has 12 amino acids. Germline V gene data show CDR1 as SGHKS and CDR2 as YYEKEE (reference sequence). V was shortened by 1 base and J by 3 bases, with 5 bases between the two germline ends.

This chain uses TRBV6-1 with TRBJ2-1; D might be TRBD1 or TRBD2, each matching 6 bases. The CDR3 extends over 16 amino acids. CDR1 MNHNS and CDR2 SASEGT come from the germline V gene. V lost 1 base and J 4 bases, leaving 14 bases between the germline ends. As DNA, the CDR3 is TGTGCCAGCAGTGAAGTAAGCAGGGGACTTTACAATGAGCAGTTCTTC. Amino acid sequence: CASSEVSRGLYNEQFF.

CDR3 sequence (DNA): TGCAGCGTTGAGCTTGTCAGGGGGGGACAGACCCAGTACTTC. Its protein product is CSVELVRGGQTQYF. V usage is TRBV29-1 and J usage is TRBJ2-5; either TRBD1 or TRBD2 may supply D (7 bases each). V was clipped by 3 bases and J by 6 bases, with 17 bases between them. The length of the CDR3 is 14 residues. The germline V gene has CDR1 SQVTM and CDR2 ANQGSEA. The full variable domain, its missing parts supplied by reference TRBV29-1 and TRBJ2-5, is SAVISQKPSRDICQRGTSLTIQCQVDSQVTMMFWYRQQPGQSLTLIATANQGSEATYESGFVIDKFPISRPNLTFSTLTVSNMSPEDSSIYLCSVELVRGGQTQYFGPGTRLLVL.

This clone was seen once. The J gene is TRBJ1-5, the V gene TRBV7-6, with D maybe TRBD1 (5 bases). Per the germline V gene, CDR1 is SGHVS and CDR2 is FNYEAQ. Trimming removed 1 base from V and 5 bases from J, with 12 bases in between. CDR3 length: 15 residues. The CDR3 DNA follows: TGTGCCAGCAGCTTAGACGGGGGGACCGATCAGCCCCAGCATTTT. This codes for CASSLDGGTDQPQHF.

V and J are TRBV15 and TRBJ1-2, with a tentative D call TRBD1 (5 bases). Germline lookup yields CDR1 LNHNV and CDR2 YYDKDF (reference sequence). V gave up 4 bases and J gave up 8 bases, with 14 bases separating them. The length of the CDR3 is 13 residues. CDR3 DNA sequence: TGTGCCACCAGCAAAGGTCCAGGGTCGGGCTACACCTTC. Its translation is CATSKGPGSGYTF.

The chain joins TRBV19 to TRBJ1-5; TRBD1 is a possible D gene (6 bases). CDR1 and CDR2 from the germline V gene are LNHDA and SQIVND (reference sequence). The germline V and J ends were trimmed by 3 bases and 6 bases, with 18 bases remaining between them. This CDR3 is built from 16 residues. CDR3 region: CASSIQLRQGIQPQHF. DNA of the CDR3: TGTGCCAGTAGTATTCAATTGCGGCAGGGGATTCAGCCCCAGCATTTT.

This chain links TRBV29-1 with TRBJ1-1; possibly TRBD1 for D (5 bases). Germline V gene data show CDR1 as SQVTM and CDR2 as ANQGSEA. The germline V and J ends were trimmed by 6 bases and 1 base, with 12 bases remaining between them. The CDR3 has 13 residues. The CDR3 nucleotides read TGCAGCGTGTCGTTGGGGGGGAACACTGAAGCTTTCTTT. Its translation is CSVSLGGNTEAFF.

The chain employs TRBV2 and TRBJ1-1; D unclear. Germline V lookup: CDR1 SNHLY, CDR2 FYNNEI. V lost 4 bases, J lost 1 base, and 16 bases lay in between. CDR3 length equals 16 residues. CDR3 in DNA: TGTGCCAGCAGTGGTAAAGGGAGGACTCCGAACACTGAAGCTTTCTTT. Translation: CASSGKGRTPNTEAFF.

This clone was observed a handful of times. The chain has TRBV2 and TRBJ2-1; the match to TRBD2 covers 8 bases. The CDR3 is made up of 15 amino acids. Germline loops: CDR1 SNHLY, CDR2 FYNNEI. The J segment lost 4 bases and the V segment lost 5 bases, leaving 7 bases of the junction unmatched. CDR3 DNA sequence: TGTGCCAGCAGTCAGTTGCGGGGGGATTACAATGAGCAGTTCTTC. It specifies CASSQLRGDYNEQFF.